Included here is one T cell receptor beta chain sequence, with context. This sample stems from a study of blood T cell repertoires in COVID-19. Background on the study: PBMCs, B-cell-depleted T cells, or T cells provided the cDNA or gDNA that made up the material.

Profiled with immunoSEQ multiplex PCR; TCRdb holds only in-frame clones, not every one. The sample shows some 200,000 clones, under 95% of them seen only once. From germline, CDR1 is MGHRA and CDR2 YSYEKL. This CDR3 has 14 residues. V lost 6 bases and J 5 bases, leaving 16 bases between the germline ends. The sample was peripheral blood. The clonotype originates from a man aged 30-40 years with acute or convalescent COVID-19. The rearrangement joins TRBV4-1 to TRBJ1-2; no firm D call. The CDR3 nucleotides are TGCGCCAGCAGGGAACCCGGAAGCGAATATGGCTACACCTTC. It encodes CASREPGSEYGYTF.